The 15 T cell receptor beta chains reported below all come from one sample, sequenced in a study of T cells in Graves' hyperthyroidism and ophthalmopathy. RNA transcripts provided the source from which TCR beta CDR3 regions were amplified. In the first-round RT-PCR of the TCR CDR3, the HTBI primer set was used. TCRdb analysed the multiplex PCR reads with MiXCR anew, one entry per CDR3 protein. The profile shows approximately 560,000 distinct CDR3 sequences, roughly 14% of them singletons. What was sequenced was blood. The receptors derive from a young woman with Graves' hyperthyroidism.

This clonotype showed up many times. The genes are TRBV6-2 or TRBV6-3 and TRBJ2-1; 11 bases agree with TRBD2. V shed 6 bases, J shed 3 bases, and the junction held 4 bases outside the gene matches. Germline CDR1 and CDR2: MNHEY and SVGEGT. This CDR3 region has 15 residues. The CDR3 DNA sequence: TGTGCCAGCAGAAGACTAGCGGGATTCTACAATGAGCAGTTCTTC. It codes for CASRRLAGFYNEQFF.

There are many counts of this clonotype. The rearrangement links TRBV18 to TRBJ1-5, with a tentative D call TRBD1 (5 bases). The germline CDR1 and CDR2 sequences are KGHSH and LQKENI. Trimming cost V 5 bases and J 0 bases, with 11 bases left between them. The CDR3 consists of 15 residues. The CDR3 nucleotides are TGTGCCAGCTCAGGGACGGTGAATAGCAATCAGCCCCAGCATTTT. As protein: CASSGTVNSNQPQHF.

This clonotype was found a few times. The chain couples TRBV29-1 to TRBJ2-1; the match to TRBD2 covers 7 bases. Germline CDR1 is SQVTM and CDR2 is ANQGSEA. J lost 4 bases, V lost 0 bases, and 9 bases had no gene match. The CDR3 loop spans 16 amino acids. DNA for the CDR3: TGCAGCGTTGAAGAGAGGCGGGAGCCTCCTTACAATGAGCAGTTCTTC. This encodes CSVEERREPPYNEQFF.

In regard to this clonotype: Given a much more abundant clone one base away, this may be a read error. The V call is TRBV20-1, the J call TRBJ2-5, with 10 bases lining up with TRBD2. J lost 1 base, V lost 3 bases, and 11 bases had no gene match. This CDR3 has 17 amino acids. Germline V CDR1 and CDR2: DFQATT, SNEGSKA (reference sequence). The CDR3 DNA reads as TGCAGTGCTAGCTACATTTCCAGGACTAGCGGCCAAGAGACCCAGTACTTC. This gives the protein CSASYISRTSGQETQYF.

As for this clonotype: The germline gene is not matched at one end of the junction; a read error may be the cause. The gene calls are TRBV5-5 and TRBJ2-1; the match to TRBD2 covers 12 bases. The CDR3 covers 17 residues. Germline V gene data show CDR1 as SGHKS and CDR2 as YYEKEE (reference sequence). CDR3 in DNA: TGTGCCGGCAGCCCTAGCGGGAGGGGTGGGTCCTACAATGAGCAGTTCTTC. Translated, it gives CAGSPSGRGGSYNEQFF.

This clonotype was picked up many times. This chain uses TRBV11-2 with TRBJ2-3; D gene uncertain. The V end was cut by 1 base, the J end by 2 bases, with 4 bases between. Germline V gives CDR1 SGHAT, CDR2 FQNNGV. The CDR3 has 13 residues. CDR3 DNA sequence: TGTGCCAGCAGCTTAGGCCCCACAGATACGCAGTATTTT. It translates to CASSLGPTDTQYF.

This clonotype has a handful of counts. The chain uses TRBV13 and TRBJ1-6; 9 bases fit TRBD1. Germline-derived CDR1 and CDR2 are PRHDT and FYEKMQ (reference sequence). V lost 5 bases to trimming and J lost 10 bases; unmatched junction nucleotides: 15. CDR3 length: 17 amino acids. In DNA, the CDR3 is TGTGCCAGCAGCCCGAGAACGGACAGGGGTTATGGATCACCCCTCCACTTT. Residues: CASSPRTDRGYGSPLHF.

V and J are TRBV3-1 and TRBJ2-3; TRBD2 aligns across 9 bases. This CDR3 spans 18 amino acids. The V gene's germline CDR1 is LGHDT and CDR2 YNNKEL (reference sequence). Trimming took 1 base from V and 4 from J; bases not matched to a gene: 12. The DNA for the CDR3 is TGTGCCAGCAGCCAAGGAAAGACGGCGGGAGGGCCCTCAGATACGCAGTATTTT. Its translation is CASSQGKTAGGPSDTQYF.

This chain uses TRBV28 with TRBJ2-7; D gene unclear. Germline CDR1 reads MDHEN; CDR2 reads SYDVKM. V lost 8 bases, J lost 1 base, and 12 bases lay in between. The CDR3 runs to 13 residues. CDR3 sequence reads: CASRASASYEQYF. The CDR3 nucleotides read TGTGCCAGCCGAGCCTCAGCATCCTACGAGCAGTACTTC.

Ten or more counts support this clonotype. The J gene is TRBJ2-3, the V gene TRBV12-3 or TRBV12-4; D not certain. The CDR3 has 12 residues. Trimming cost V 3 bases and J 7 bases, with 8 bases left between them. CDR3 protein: CASSFPPNTQYF. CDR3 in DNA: TGTGCCAGCAGTTTCCCCCCAAATACGCAGTATTTT.

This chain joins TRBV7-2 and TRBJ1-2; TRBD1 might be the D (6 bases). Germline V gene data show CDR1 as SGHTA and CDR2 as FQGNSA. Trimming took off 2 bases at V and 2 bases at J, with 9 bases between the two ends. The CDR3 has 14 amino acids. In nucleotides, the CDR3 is TGTGCCAGCAGCTTACACAGGGACAACTATGGCTACACCTTC. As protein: CASSLHRDNYGYTF. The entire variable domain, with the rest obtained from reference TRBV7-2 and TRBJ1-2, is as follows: GAGVSQSPSNKVTEKGKDVELRCDPISGHTALYWYRQSLGQGLEFLIYFQGNSAPDKSGLPSDRFSAERTGGSVSTLTIQRTQQEDSAVYLCASSLHRDNYGYTFGSGTRLTVV.

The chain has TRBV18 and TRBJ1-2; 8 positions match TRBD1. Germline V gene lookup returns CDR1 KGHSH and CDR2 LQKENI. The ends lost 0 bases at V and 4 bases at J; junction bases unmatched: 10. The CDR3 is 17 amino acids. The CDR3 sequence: CASSPPTSTGAPYGYTF. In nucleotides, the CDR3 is TGTGCCAGCTCACCACCCACTTCGACAGGGGCCCCCTATGGCTACACCTTC. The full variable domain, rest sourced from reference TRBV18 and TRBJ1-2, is NAGVMQNPRHLVRRRGQEARLRCSPMKGHSHVYWYRQLPEEGLKFMVYLQKENIIDESGMPKERFSAEFPKEGPSILRIQQVVRGDSAAYFCASSPPTSTGAPYGYTFGSGTRLTVV.

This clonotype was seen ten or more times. This CDR3 is CAWGTSGADTQYF. CDR3 bases: TGTGCCTGGGGGACTAGCGGGGCAGATACGCAGTATTTT. The rearrangement links TRBV30 to TRBJ2-3, with 13 positions matching TRBD2. Germline assignment: CDR1 GTSNPN and CDR2 SVGIG (reference sequence). This CDR3 has 13 residues. The trim removed 5 bases at V and 4 bases at J, leaving 0 bases unmatched.

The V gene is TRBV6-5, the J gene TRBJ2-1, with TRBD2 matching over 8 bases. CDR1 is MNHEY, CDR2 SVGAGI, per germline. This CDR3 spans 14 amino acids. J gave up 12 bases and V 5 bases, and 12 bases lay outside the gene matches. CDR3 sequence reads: CASSHLLAGAGQFF. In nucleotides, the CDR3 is TGTGCCAGCAGTCACCTCCTAGCGGGTGCGGGGCAGTTCTTC.

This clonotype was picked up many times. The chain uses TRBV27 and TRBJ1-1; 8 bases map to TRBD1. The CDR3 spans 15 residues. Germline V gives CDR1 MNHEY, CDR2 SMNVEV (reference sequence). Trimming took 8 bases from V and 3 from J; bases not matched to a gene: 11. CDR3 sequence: CASSDQGALYTEAFF. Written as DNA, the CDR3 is TGTGCCAGCTCGGATCAGGGGGCACTGTACACTGAAGCTTTCTTT.